Each of the 5 T cell receptor beta chains below was sequenced from the same sample in a study of blood T cell repertoires in COVID-19. The table came from immunoSEQ multiplex PCR; TCRdb's copy has only in-frame clones and leaves some out. The table has tens of thousands of clones, 90% seen once. Sequencing was performed on peripheral blood. The receptors derive from a man aged 50-59 years with acute or convalescent COVID-19.

The chain links TRBV7-6 to TRBJ2-7; TRBD2 agrees at 10 bases. V dropped 5 bases and J dropped 3; count of bases not matched to a gene: 13. CDR3 length: 17 amino acids. Germline V gene sequence: CDR1 SGHVS, CDR2 FNYEAQ. The CDR3 region has the DNA TGTGCCAGCAGCCCACAGGGGAGAGCTAGCGGGAGCTACGAGCAGTACTTC. It codes for CASSPQGRASGSYEQYF.

The chain combines TRBV5-6 with TRBJ1-1; D call uncertain. The germline V and J ends were trimmed by 2 bases and 0 bases, with 11 bases remaining between them. Germline lookup yields CDR1 SGHDT and CDR2 YYEEEE. The CDR3 is made up of 15 amino acids. Here the CDR3 DNA reads TGTGCCAGCAGCTTTCTTGACACATTGAACACTGAAGCTTTCTTT. It translates to CASSFLDTLNTEAFF.

In this sample, this clone turned up many times. The chain combines TRBV24-1 with TRBJ2-7; TRBD2 aligns across 9 bases. The CDR3 sequence is 15 residues long. The ends lost 3 bases at V and 6 bases at J; junction bases unmatched: 8. Germline V gives CDR1 KGHDR, CDR2 SFDVKD. This CDR3 is CATSDPRGAGGEQYF. In nucleotides, the CDR3 is TGTGCCACCAGTGATCCCCGAGGAGCGGGAGGCGAGCAGTACTTC.

This chain links TRBV5-5 with TRBJ1-6, with D possibly TRBD1 on 5 matching bases. Trimming pared 4 bases from V and 4 bases from J, leaving 15 bases between. The CDR3 extends over 16 amino acids. CDR1 SGHKS and CDR2 YYEKEE come from the germline V gene (reference sequence). The CDR3 is CASSVGPDKYNSPLHF. CDR3 in DNA: TGTGCCAGCAGCGTCGGTCCGGACAAATATAATTCACCCCTCCACTTT.

The chain recombines TRBV25-1 with TRBJ2-7, with D possibly matching TRBD1 (5 bases). This CDR3 has 12 amino acids. From germline, CDR1 is MGHDK and CDR2 SYGVNS. Trimming shortened V by 5 bases and J by 6 bases, and 11 bases separated the two germline ends. The CDR3 here is CASSHRFGEQYF. The CDR3 nucleotides read TGTGCCAGCAGTCACAGGTTCGGCGAGCAGTACTTC.